This TCR beta chain was found in a study of circulating and synovial CD4+ cells in juvenile arthritis (dated by TCRdb to 2013 to 2014). For the wider study: TCRbeta CDR3 repertoires of circulating HLA-DR+ CD4 T cells, bulk blood CD4 T cells and synovial CD4 T cells were compared within each patient. Repertoire sequencing aimed to confirm that a circulating synovial-like CD4 T cell subset was enriched in synovial clonotypes. The study at large found these results: Because overlap with synovium rose as sequencing depth increased, the measured fractions of shared clonotypes likely underestimated the overlap of the full repertoire. Lower diversity was observed in synovial and circulating pathogenic-like lymphocyte repertoires than in bulk blood CD4 repertoires, and some CPL samples were found to be as oligoclonal as synovium. The difference between circulating pathogenic-like lymphocytes and bulk blood T cells was not detected by traditional Vbeta family usage analysis. Circulating pathogenic-like lymphocytes clustered together with synovial T cells, and compared with bulk blood, the circulating pathogenic-like lymphocytes shared a substantially higher fraction of CDR3 sequences with synovium. Because T cell genome counts differed by at least an order of magnitude between CPL and bulk blood CD4 samples, sample-size effects were addressed.

The library was made by the immunoSEQ multiplex PCR assay. TCRbeta CDR3 sequencing was performed as a commercial service by an external provider. Per the source publication's procedure: Productive nucleotide sequences and amino acid sequences obtained through in silico translation were used in the analyses. Diversity was measured as Renyi entropy over a range of alpha values, and the median of 200 repeated subsamples was taken to equalise sample size. For clustering, the distance between each pair of repertoires was computed as one minus the Chao-modified Jaccard index, which corrected for under-sampling. Frequency-weighted overlap with synovial clonotypes was computed over 200 sample sizes, 200 draws without replacement each, and reported at the smaller sample's size. Not all clones reach the TCRdb copy of this immuneACCESS table, which keeps in-frame sequences only. Checked studies attribute under half of the gap to unresolved V genes and leave the rest unexplained. From that table come the V and J calls and clone size; the DNA was used to work out D and trimming. The sample has tens of thousands of clones on record, 90% to 95% of them singletons. Clones ranked in the top ten supply about 0.68% of the sample.

The sequenced samples were obtained from patients with active juvenile idiopathic arthritis. Cells were sorted immediately after thawing, with dead cells excluded using Live/Dead Fixable Near-IR Stain. Trimming accounts for 3 bases at V and 1 base at J, while the number of junction bases matched to no gene is 14. The CDR3 holds 19 amino acids from the cysteine to the phenylalanine. Only the CDR3 DNA is retained, 57 bases long and in frame from the first base. CDR1 and CDR2 are read off the germline V gene as KGHSH and LQKENI. With regard to this clone: Its antigen is still unknown. No quality values exist for individual bases; no much larger clone is one base distant.

Source material: CD4+ T cells from blood. The chain is assembled from TRBV18 and TRBJ2-5; TRBD2 agrees with 10 junctional bases. This TCR was sampled from a human donor with juvenile idiopathic arthritis. The DNA reads TGTGCCAGCTCACCTACCCCTCCCCAAAGGACTAGCGGCCAAGAGACCCAGTACTTC. Translated, it reads CASSPTPPQRTSGQETQYF.